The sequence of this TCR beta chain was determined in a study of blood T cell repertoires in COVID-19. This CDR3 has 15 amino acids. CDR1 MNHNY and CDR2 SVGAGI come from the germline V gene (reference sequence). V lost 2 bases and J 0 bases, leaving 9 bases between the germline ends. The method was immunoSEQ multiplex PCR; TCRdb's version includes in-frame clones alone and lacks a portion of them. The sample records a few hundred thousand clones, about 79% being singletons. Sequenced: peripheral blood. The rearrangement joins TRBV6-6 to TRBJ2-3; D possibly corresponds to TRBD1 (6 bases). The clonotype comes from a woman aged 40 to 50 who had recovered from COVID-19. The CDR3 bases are TGTGCCAGCAGTTACCAGGGGATAAGCACAGATACGCAGTATTTT. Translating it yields CASSYQGISTDTQYF.